The 8 T cell receptor beta chains listed next were all sequenced from one sample in a study of beta chain features in type 1 diabetes. Study conclusions and caveats: There was a moderate but significant shortening of TCRB CDR3s in all four CD4+ subsets of Type 1 diabetes patients.

Which antigens these TCRs recognize remains unknown. The authors reverse transcribed all of the isolated RNA, so sequencing captured expressed TCRB transcripts. Sequenced by immunoSEQ multiplex PCR; TCRdb stores in-frame clones only, minus some. In the table there are more than 200,000 clones, 15% to 20% of which are singletons. The specimen sequenced was naive CD4+ T cells from blood. These receptors were taken from a man between 25 and 39 years old with type 1 diabetes.

The CDR3 region is CASSSQAVTKNIQYF. CDR3 nucleotide sequence: TGTGCCAGCAGTTCCCAGGCGGTGACCAAAAACATTCAGTACTTC. The chain combines TRBV6-1 with TRBJ2-4; D is uncertain. The CDR3 contains 15 residues. Germline assignment: CDR1 MNHNS and CDR2 SASEGT. V lost 5 bases, J lost 2 bases, and 13 bases lay in between.

J is TRBJ1-1 and V is TRBV30; D is unresolved. The germline V gene encodes CDR1 GTSNPN and CDR2 SVGIG (reference sequence). The CDR3 extends over 13 amino acids. V shed 8 bases and J shed 1 base, with 14 bases lying between them. The CDR3 DNA reads TGTGCCACCCAGAGAGGGTGGAACACTGAAGCTTTCTTT. It is translated as CATQRGWNTEAFF. The variable domain in full, completed from reference TRBV30 and TRBJ1-1, reads SQTIHQWPATLVQPVGSPLSLECTVEGTSNPNLYWYRQAAGRGLQLLFYSVGIGQISSEVPQNLSASRPQDRQFILSSKKLLLSDSGFYLCATQRGWNTEAFFGQGTRLTVV.

The chain joins TRBV20-1 to TRBJ2-3; D is uncertain. The germline V gene encodes CDR1 DFQATT and CDR2 SNEGSKA (reference sequence). V lost 1 base and J lost 7, with 6 bases in between. The CDR3 loop spans 11 amino acids. CDR3 region: CSARVGNTQYF. The CDR3 DNA reads as TGCAGTGCTAGAGTCGGTAATACGCAGTATTTT.

Comments on this clone: Other nucleotide sequences in the sample specify the same CDR3. The rearrangement links TRBV10-3 to TRBJ2-1; 7 nucleotides line up with TRBD2. Germline V gives CDR1 ENHRY, CDR2 SYGVKD. The CDR3 length is 14 residues. The ends lost 0 bases at V and 7 bases at J; junction bases unmatched: 3. CDR3 nucleotide sequence: TGTGCCATCAGTGAGTCAACCGGGGGGAATGAGCAGTTCTTC. It encodes CAISESTGGNEQFF.

CDR3 region: CASTPTPGNYGYTF. The CDR3 DNA reads TGTGCCAGCACCCCGACCCCAGGGAACTATGGCTACACCTTC. The chain links TRBV7-3 to TRBJ1-2; tentative D call: TRBD1 (5 bases). Germline CDR1 reads SGHTA; CDR2 reads FQGTGA. The V end lost 7 bases, the J end lost 2 bases, and 14 bases lay between the germline ends. The CDR3 length is 14 residues.

The rearrangement uses TRBV30 and TRBJ2-3, with 11 bases aligning to TRBD2. From germline, CDR1 is GTSNPN and CDR2 SVGIG (reference sequence). Unmatched junction bases numbered 9, after V lost 2 bases and J lost 5 bases. This CDR3 region has 16 residues. CDR3 sequence reads: CAWSQSLAGGQDTQYF. The CDR3 DNA reads TGTGCCTGGAGTCAGAGTCTAGCGGGAGGACAAGATACGCAGTATTTT. Full variable domain (rest looked up from reference TRBV30 and TRBJ2-3): SQTIHQWPATLVQPVGSPLSLECTVEGTSNPNLYWYRQAAGRGLQLLFYSVGIGQISSEVPQNLSASRPQDRQFILSSKKLLLSDSGFYLCAWSQSLAGGQDTQYFGPGTRLTVL.

The chain employs TRBV25-1 and TRBJ1-1; D is perhaps TRBD1 (5 bases). The CDR3 loop spans 15 amino acids. Trimming pared 1 base from V and 1 base from J, leaving 10 bases between. Germline V gene sequence: CDR1 MGHDK, CDR2 SYGVNS. The CDR3 nucleotides are TGTGCCAGCAGTGAATCCCCCGGGGCGAACACTGAAGCTTTCTTT. This translates into CASSESPGANTEAFF.

This clone occurred a few times. The V gene is TRBV20-1, the J gene TRBJ1-1; D gene unclear. Germline CDR1 and CDR2: DFQATT and SNEGSKA (reference sequence). The length of the CDR3 is 11 residues. With 1 base removed from V and 11 bases from J, the gap between germline ends came to 11 bases. The CDR3 reads CSARATRTAFF. DNA for the CDR3: TGCAGTGCTAGAGCCACCAGGACGGCTTTCTTT.